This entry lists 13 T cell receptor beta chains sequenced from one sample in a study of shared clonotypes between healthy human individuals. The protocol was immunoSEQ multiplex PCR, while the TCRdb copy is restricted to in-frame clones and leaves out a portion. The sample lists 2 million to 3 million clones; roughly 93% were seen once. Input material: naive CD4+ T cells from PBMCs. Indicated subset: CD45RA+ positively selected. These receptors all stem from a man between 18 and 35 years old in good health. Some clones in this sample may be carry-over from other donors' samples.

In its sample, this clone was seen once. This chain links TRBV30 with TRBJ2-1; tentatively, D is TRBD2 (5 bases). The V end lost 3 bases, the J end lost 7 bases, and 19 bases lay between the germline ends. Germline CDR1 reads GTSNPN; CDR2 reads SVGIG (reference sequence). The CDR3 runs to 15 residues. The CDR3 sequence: CAWSSLGWERNEQFF. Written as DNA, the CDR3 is TGTGCCTGGAGCTCTTTGGGGTGGGAGCGGAATGAGCAGTTCTTC.

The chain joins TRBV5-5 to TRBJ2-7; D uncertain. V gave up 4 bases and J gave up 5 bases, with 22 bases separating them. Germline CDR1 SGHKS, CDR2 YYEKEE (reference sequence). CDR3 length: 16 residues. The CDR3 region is CASSPALARGLDEQYF. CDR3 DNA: TGTGCCAGCAGCCCTGCCTTAGCTCGCGGCCTGGACGAGCAGTACTTC.

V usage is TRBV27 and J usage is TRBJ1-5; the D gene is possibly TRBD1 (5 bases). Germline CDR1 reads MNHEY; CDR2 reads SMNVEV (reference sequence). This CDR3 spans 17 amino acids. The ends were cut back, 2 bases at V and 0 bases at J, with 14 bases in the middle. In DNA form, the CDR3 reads TGTGCCAGCAGTTTAACAGGAGGATTCTATAGCAATCAGCCCCAGCATTTT. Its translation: CASSLTGGFYSNQPQHF.

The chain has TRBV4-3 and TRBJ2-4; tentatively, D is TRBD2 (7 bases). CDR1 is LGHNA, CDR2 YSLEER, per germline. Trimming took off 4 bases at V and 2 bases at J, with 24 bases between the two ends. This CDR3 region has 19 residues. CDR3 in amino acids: CASSPSDSGRRGTKNIQYF. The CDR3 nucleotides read TGCGCCAGCAGCCCAAGCGATAGCGGGCGGAGGGGGACCAAAAACATTCAGTACTTC.

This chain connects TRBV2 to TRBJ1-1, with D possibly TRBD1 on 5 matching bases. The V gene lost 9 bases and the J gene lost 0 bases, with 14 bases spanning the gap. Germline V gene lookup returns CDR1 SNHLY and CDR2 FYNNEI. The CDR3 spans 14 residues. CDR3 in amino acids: CARRAGRMNTEAFF. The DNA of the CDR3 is TGTGCCAGGAGAGCAGGGCGCATGAACACTGAAGCTTTCTTT.

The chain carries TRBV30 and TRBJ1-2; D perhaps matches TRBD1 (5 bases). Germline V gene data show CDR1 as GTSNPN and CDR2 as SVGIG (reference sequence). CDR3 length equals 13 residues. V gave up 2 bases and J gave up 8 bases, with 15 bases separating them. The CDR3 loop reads CAWSTGPSAGYTF. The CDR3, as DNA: TGTGCCTGGAGTACGGGACCCTCGGCGGGCTACACCTTC. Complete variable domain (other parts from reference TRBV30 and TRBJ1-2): SQTIHQWPATLVQPVGSPLSLECTVEGTSNPNLYWYRQAAGRGLQLLFYSVGIGQISSEVPQNLSASRPQDRQFILSSKKLLLSDSGFYLCAWSTGPSAGYTFGSGTRLTVV.

The chain's CDR3 is CASSLGQGWTGELFF. Written as DNA, the CDR3 is TGTGCCAGCAGCTTGGGTCAGGGTTGGACCGGGGAGCTGTTTTTT. The J gene is TRBJ2-2, the V gene TRBV5-8; D is possibly TRBD1 (5 bases). Trimming removed 0 bases from V and 5 bases from J, with 11 bases in between. CDR1 and CDR2 from the germline V gene are SGHTS and YDEGEE. The CDR3 has 15 amino acids.

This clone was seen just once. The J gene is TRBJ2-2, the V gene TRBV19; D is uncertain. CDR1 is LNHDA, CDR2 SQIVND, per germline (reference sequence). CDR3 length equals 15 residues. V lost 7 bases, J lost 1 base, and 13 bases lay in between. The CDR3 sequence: CASMFPGLNTGELFF. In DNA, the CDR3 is TGTGCCAGTATGTTTCCGGGTTTGAACACCGGGGAGCTGTTTTTT. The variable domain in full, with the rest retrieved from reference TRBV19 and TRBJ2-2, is DGGITQSPKYLFRKEGQNVTLSCEQNLNHDAMYWYRQDPGQGLRLIYYSQIVNDFQKGDIAEGYSVSREKKESFPLTVTSAQKNPTAFYLCASMFPGLNTGELFFGEGSRLTVL.

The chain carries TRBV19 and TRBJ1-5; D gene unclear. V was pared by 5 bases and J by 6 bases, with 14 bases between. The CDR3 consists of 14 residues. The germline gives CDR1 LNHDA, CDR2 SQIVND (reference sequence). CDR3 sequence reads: CASSERLPVQPQHF. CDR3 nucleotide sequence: TGTGCCAGTAGTGAGCGACTCCCTGTTCAGCCCCAGCATTTT.

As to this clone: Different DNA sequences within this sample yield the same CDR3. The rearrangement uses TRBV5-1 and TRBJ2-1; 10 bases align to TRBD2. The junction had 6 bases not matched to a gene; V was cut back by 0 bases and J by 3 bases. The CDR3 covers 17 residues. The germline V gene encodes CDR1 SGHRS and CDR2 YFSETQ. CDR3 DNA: TGCGCCAGCAGCTTGGGACTAGCGGGCCTCCTCTACAATGAGCAGTTCTTC. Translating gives CASSLGLAGLLYNEQFF.

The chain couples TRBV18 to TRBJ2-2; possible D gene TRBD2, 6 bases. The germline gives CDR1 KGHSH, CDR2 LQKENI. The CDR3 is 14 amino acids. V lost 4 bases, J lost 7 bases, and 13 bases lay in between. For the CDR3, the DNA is TGTGCCAGCTCACGTCTCTCGGGAGTCGGGGAGCTGTTTTTT. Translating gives CASSRLSGVGELFF. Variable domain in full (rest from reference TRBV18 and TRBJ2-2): NAGVMQNPRHLVRRRGQEARLRCSPMKGHSHVYWYRQLPEEGLKFMVYLQKENIIDESGMPKERFSAEFPKEGPSILRIQQVVRGDSAAYFCASSRLSGVGELFFGEGSRLTVL.

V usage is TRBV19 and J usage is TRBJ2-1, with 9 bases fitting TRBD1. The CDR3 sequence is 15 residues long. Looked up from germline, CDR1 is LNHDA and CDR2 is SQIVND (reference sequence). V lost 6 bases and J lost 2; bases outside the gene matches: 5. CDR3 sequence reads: CASSRDRATYNEQFF. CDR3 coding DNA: TGTGCCAGTAGCAGGGACAGGGCCACCTACAATGAGCAGTTCTTC. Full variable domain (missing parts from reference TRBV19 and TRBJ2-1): DGGITQSPKYLFRKEGQNVTLSCEQNLNHDAMYWYRQDPGQGLRLIYYSQIVNDFQKGDIAEGYSVSREKKESFPLTVTSAQKNPTAFYLCASSRDRATYNEQFFGPGTRLTVL.

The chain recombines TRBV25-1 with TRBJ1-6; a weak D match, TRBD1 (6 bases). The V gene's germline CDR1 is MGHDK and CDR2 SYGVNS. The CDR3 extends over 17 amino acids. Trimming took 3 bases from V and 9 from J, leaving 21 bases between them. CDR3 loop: CASSDFALGGSGSPLHF. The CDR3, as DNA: TGTGCCAGCAGTGATTTCGCCTTAGGGGGGTCTGGTTCACCCCTCCACTTT.